This record concerns one T cell receptor (beta chain) sequence. What it binds is unknown. With 0 bases removed from V and 5 bases from J, the gap between germline ends came to 7 bases. CDR1 is SGHAT and CDR2 is FQNNGV in the germline V gene. The CDR3 runs to 13 residues. Sample-barcoded 5' priming and a J-beta primer mix drove a second PCR of 7 to 11 cycles. Each CDR3 protein gets one entry after TCRdb re-called the 5' RACE reads with MiXCR. The data contain more than 500,000 distinct CDR3 sequences, roughly a quarter of them singletons. These data are taken from a study of blood T cells in healthy people across ages. Study-wide results and limits: Long-lived donors carried more naive CD4+ cells and greater diversity than aged donors.

These data were also reused for a study on T cells of mothers and their children.

The clonotype was recovered from a boy aged 2 to 10 in good health. J is TRBJ1-1 and V is TRBV11-2; D unresolved. The sequenced sample was blood. The CDR3 is CASSLETDTEAFF. For the CDR3, the DNA is TGTGCCAGCAGCTTAGAGACGGATACTGAAGCTTTCTTT.